Presented here are 14 T cell receptor beta chains from one specimen sequenced in a study of T cell repertoires in ileal Crohn's disease. Documented time point: neoterminal ileum biopsy at postoperative endoscopy, about 6 months after surgery. Assay: immunoSEQ multiplex PCR; the TCRdb copy retains only in-frame clones and omits some. Among more than 13,000 clones listed, over 70% were seen once. What was sequenced was ileal tissue. The receptors were sampled from an adult with Crohn's disease.

The chain is built from TRBV9 and TRBJ2-1; TRBD2 matches at 13 bases. V shed 0 bases, J shed 8 bases, and the junction held 5 bases outside the gene matches. The CDR3 contains 16 residues. The V gene's germline CDR1 is SGDLS and CDR2 YYNGEE. This CDR3 reads CASSVGLAGGVYEQFF. CDR3 nucleotide sequence: TGTGCCAGCAGCGTAGGACTAGCGGGGGGTGTGTATGAGCAGTTCTTC.

The chain joins TRBV6-6 to TRBJ1-4; TRBD1 is a possible D gene (6 bases). Trimming took 2 bases from V and 6 from J, leaving 13 bases between them. CDR1 is MNHNY, CDR2 SVGAGI, per germline (reference sequence). This CDR3 comprises 15 residues. The CDR3 loop reads CASSYAGTHHEKLFF. CDR3 coding DNA: TGTGCCAGCAGTTACGCCGGGACACACCATGAAAAACTGTTTTTT.

The chain couples TRBV19 to TRBJ2-3; D might be TRBD2 (6 bases). This CDR3 spans 18 amino acids. Looked up from germline, CDR1 is LNHDA and CDR2 is SQIVND (reference sequence). V lost 3 bases and J 0 bases, leaving 19 bases between the germline ends. The CDR3 here is CASSIWARGSGSTDTQYF. As DNA, the CDR3 is TGTGCCAGTAGTATTTGGGCCCGGGGGAGCGGGAGCACAGATACGCAGTATTTT. Drawing the rest from reference TRBV19 and TRBJ2-3, the complete variable domain is DGGITQSPKYLFRKEGQNVTLSCEQNLNHDAMYWYRQDPGQGLRLIYYSQIVNDFQKGDIAEGYSVSREKKESFPLTVTSAQKNPTAFYLCASSIWARGSGSTDTQYFGPGTRLTVL.

The chain recombines TRBV4-1 with TRBJ1-5; D unclear. V gave up 0 bases and J gave up 4 bases, with 7 bases separating them. Germline assignment: CDR1 MGHRA and CDR2 YSYEKL. The CDR3 runs to 14 residues. CDR3 amino acids: CASSQDAGNQPQHF. The CDR3 bases are TGCGCCAGCAGCCAAGATGCGGGAAATCAGCCCCAGCATTTT.

J is TRBJ2-7 and V is TRBV10-3; TRBD1 is a possible D gene (5 bases). The CDR3 is 12 amino acids. Per germline, CDR1 ENHRY and CDR2 SYGVKD. V was clipped by 8 bases and J by 4 bases, with 12 bases between them. In DNA, the CDR3 is TGTGCCATCGGGTTGACAGCTTACGAGCAGTACTTC. This translates into CAIGLTAYEQYF.

The chain couples TRBV7-7 to TRBJ2-2; D gene unclear. The V end lost 1 base, the J end lost 4 bases, and 10 bases lay between the germline ends. This CDR3 is built from 15 residues. Germline CDR1 and CDR2: SSHAT and FNYEAQ (reference sequence). For the CDR3, the DNA is TGTGCCAGCAGCTTAGGGGGTGTAAGCACCGGGGAGCTGTTTTTT. It specifies CASSLGGVSTGELFF.

The count of this clone is one. For the CDR3, the DNA is TGTGCCAGCAGTGTCGGCGGCTCCTACGAGCAGTACTTC. It is translated as CASSVGGSYEQYF. The chain links TRBV6-1 to TRBJ2-7; D unclear. CDR1 and CDR2 from the germline V gene are MNHNS and SASEGT. The CDR3 has 13 amino acids. Trimming pared 4 bases from V and 0 bases from J, leaving 7 bases between.

V usage is TRBV6-6 and J usage is TRBJ2-4; D unresolved. Germline V gene sequence: CDR1 MNHNY, CDR2 SVGAGI (reference sequence). V was pared by 5 bases and J by 5 bases, with 13 bases between. The CDR3 runs 14 residues. The chain's CDR3 is CASSGVDGENIQYF. The CDR3 DNA is TGTGCCAGCAGTGGGGTGGACGGAGAAAACATTCAGTACTTC.

The chain combines TRBV4-3 with TRBJ1-1, with D unresolved. V gave up 5 bases and J gave up 1 base, with 20 bases separating them. There are 17 residues in the CDR3. Looked up from germline, CDR1 is LGHNA and CDR2 is YSLEER. CDR3 bases: TGCGCCAGCAGCTCCCAATTGACCGGGAATGCGAACACTGAAGCTTTCTTT. This encodes CASSSQLTGNANTEAFF.

This rearrangement joins TRBV18 to TRBJ2-3, with 7 bases matching TRBD2. CDR1 is KGHSH and CDR2 is LQKENI in the germline V gene. CDR3 size: 15 residues. Trimming at V came to 0 bases and at J to 5 bases, leaving 5 bases not matched to a gene. The CDR3 reads CASSPPSRGLDTQYF. In DNA, the CDR3 is TGTGCCAGCTCACCACCGTCGCGGGGGTTAGATACGCAGTATTTT. The full variable domain, completed using reference TRBV18 and TRBJ2-3, is NAGVMQNPRHLVRRRGQEARLRCSPMKGHSHVYWYRQLPEEGLKFMVYLQKENIIDESGMPKERFSAEFPKEGPSILRIQQVVRGDSAAYFCASSPPSRGLDTQYFGPGTRLTVL.

This chain joins TRBV15 and TRBJ2-3; D gene uncertain. The CDR3 has 15 amino acids. V lost 0 bases and J 2 bases, leaving 9 bases between the germline ends. In germline, CDR1 is LNHNV, CDR2 YYDKDF (reference sequence). The CDR3 region is CATSREYKHTDTQYF. The DNA for the CDR3 is TGTGCCACCAGCAGAGAATATAAACACACAGATACGCAGTATTTT. Full variable domain (rest looked up from reference TRBV15 and TRBJ2-3): DAMVIQNPRYQVTQFGKPVTLSCSQTLNHNVMYWYQQKSSQAPKLLFHYYDKDFNNEADTPDNFQSRRPNTSFCFLDIRSPGLGDTAMYLCATSREYKHTDTQYFGPGTRLTVL.

The count of this clone is one. The J gene is TRBJ2-3, the V gene TRBV5-1; D is perhaps TRBD2 (5 bases). CDR1 is SGHRS, CDR2 YFSETQ, per germline. Trimming cost V 0 bases and J 4 bases, with 9 bases left between them. The CDR3 length is 14 residues. The CDR3 bases are TGCGCCAGCAGCTTGGCCCCTAGCTCAGATACGCAGTATTTT. Amino acid sequence: CASSLAPSSDTQYF.

This clone was observed a handful of times. The V and J genes are TRBV6-6 and TRBJ2-7; TRBD1 agrees at 10 bases. The ends lost 6 bases at V and 3 bases at J; junction bases unmatched: 8. This CDR3 is 15 amino acids long. Per the germline V gene, CDR1 is MNHNY and CDR2 is SVGAGI (reference sequence). In nucleotides, the CDR3 is TGTGCCAGCAGGGGGACAGGGGATAACTACTACGAGCAGTACTTC. Its protein is CASRGTGDNYYEQYF.

This clone has only one observation. The chain uses TRBV19 and TRBJ1-2; D may be TRBD1 (5 bases). CDR1 is LNHDA and CDR2 is SQIVND in the germline V gene (reference sequence). The CDR3 sequence is 12 residues long. V was pared by 6 bases and J by 7 bases, with 12 bases between. CDR3 sequence (DNA): TGTGCCAGTAGCTGGGGGGGGACTGGCTACACCTTC. Its protein is CASSWGGTGYTF.